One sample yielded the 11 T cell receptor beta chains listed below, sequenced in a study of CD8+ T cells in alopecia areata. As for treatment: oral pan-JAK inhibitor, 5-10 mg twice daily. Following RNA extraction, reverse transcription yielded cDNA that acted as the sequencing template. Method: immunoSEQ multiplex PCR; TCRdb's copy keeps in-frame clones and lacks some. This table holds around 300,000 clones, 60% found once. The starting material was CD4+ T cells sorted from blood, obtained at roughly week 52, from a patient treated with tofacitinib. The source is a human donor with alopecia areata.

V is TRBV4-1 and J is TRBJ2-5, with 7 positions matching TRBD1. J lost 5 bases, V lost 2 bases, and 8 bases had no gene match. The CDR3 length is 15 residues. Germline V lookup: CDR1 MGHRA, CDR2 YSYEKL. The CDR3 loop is CASSQQGESRETQYF. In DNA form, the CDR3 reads TGCGCCAGCAGCCAACAGGGGGAGTCACGGGAGACCCAGTACTTC.

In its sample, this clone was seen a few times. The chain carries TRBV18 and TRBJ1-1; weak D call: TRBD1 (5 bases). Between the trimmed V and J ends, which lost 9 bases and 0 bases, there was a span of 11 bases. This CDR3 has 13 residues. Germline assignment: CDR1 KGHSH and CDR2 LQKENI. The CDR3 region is CASGGGMNTEAFF. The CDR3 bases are TGTGCCAGTGGGGGAGGAATGAACACTGAAGCTTTCTTT.

The CDR3 DNA reads TGTGCCAGCAGCGCACAGGGTTTCTATAATTCACCCCTCCACTTT. Amino acid sequence: CASSAQGFYNSPLHF. The rearrangement uses TRBV9 and TRBJ1-6, with D tentatively TRBD1 (6 bases). This CDR3 region has 15 residues. V gave up 3 bases and J gave up 3 bases, with 10 bases separating them. CDR1 is SGDLS and CDR2 is YYNGEE in the germline V gene.

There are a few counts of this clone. This chain's CDR3 is CATLVLNTEAFF. CDR3 nucleotide sequence: TGCGCCACCCTAGTTTTGAACACTGAAGCTTTCTTT. The chain has TRBV23-1 and TRBJ1-1; D unresolved. TRBV23-1 is labeled an ORF, and its function is uncertain. The CDR3 has 12 amino acids. Trimming left V 10 bases short and J 0 bases short, with 9 bases between.

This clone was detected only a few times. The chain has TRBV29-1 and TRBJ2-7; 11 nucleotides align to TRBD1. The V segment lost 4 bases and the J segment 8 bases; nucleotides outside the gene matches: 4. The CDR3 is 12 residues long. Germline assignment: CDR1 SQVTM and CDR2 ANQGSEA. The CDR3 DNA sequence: TGCAGCGTTGTTCGGGACAGGGGGAAGCAGTACTTC. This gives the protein CSVVRDRGKQYF.

DNA for the CDR3: TGTGCCAGCAGCCCCGGACTAGCGGGGGGGCGAGAGACCCAGTACTTC. Translation gives CASSPGLAGGRETQYF. V is TRBV7-3 and J is TRBJ2-5, with 15 bases lining up with TRBD2. With V trimmed by 5 bases and J by 4 bases, 5 bases remained unmatched. Germline loops: CDR1 SGHTA, CDR2 FQGTGA. The CDR3 has 16 residues.

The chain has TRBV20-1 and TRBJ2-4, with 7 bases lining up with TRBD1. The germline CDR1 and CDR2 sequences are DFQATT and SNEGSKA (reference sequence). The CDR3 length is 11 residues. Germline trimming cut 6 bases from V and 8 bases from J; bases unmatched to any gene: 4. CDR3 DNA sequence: TGCAGTGCGAAGGGGGCGGACATTCAGTACTTC. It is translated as CSAKGADIQYF.

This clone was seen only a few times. The CDR3 reads CASSLGPSSANEQFF. CDR3 nucleotides: TGTGCCAGCAGCTTAGGGCCCTCTTCGGCAAATGAGCAGTTCTTC. V and J are TRBV7-2 and TRBJ2-1; no clear D gene. The germline gives CDR1 SGHTA, CDR2 FQGNSA. The CDR3 has 15 amino acids. The germline V and J ends were trimmed by 1 base and 7 bases, with 14 bases remaining between them.

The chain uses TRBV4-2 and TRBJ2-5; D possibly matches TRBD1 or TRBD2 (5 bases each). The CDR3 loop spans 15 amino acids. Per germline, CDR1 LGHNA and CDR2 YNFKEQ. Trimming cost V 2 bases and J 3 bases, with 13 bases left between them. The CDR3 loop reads CASSQIPGTEETQYF. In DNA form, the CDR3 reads TGTGCCAGCAGCCAAATCCCTGGGACGGAAGAGACCCAGTACTTC.

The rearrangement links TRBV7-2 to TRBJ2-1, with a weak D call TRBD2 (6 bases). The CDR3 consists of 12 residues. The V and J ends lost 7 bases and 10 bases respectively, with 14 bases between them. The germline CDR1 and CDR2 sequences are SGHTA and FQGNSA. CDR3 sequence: CASTRGGTEQFF. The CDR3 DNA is TGTGCCAGCACCCGCGGCGGGACGGAGCAGTTCTTC.

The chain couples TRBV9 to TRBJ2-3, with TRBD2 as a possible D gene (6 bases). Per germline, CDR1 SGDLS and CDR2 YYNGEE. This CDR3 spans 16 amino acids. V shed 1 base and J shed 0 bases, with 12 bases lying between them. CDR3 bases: TGTGCCAGCAGCGTACAGGGACTCCCTAGCACAGATACGCAGTATTTT. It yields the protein CASSVQGLPSTDTQYF. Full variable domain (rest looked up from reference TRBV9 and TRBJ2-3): DSGVTQTPKHLITATGQRVTLRCSPRSGDLSVYWYQQSLDQGLQFLIQYYNGEERAKGNILERFSAQQFPDLHSELNLSSLELGDSALYFCASSVQGLPSTDTQYFGPGTRLTVL.